The text below deals with one T cell receptor beta chain. Clones were sequenced by immunoSEQ multiplex PCR, and TCRdb holds only the in-frame ones, with some missing. The data hold 70,000 to 75,000 clones, with about 89% observed a single time. These data belong to a study of PD-L1 blockade in urothelial cancer. The TCR was taken from a man in his fifties or sixties with urothelial cancer. Sequencing used PBMCs, obtained around atezolizumab (anti-PD-L1) treatment.

CDR3 amino acids: CASSIGGVLTNEKLFF. CDR3 nucleotides: TGTGCCAGCAGCATAGGGGGGGTCCTCACTAATGAAAAACTGTTTTTT. The chain is built from TRBV28 and TRBJ1-4, with a weak D call TRBD1 (6 bases). Trimming cost V 6 bases and J 2 bases, with 16 bases left between them. This CDR3 contains 16 residues. The germline V gene has CDR1 MDHEN and CDR2 SYDVKM.